The source of this TCR beta chain is a study of metastatic and nonmetastatic thyroid tumors. Whole-study context: Where malignant and benign thyroid patients were concerned, repertoires were compared across blood and tumor or nodule tissue.

TCRdb reanalyzed the PCR reads via MiXCR. The sample gives approximately 9,500 clones, approximately 33% of which show up once; 4.8% is in the top ten. By sample share, this clone is medium-sized. Patients underwent thyroid surgery, and none had received any treatment before it. V trimming: 2 bases; J trimming: 4 bases; junction bases outside the gene matches: 7. Germline assignment: CDR1 SGHVS and CDR2 FNYEAQ. The CDR3 spans 16 residues. The sequence was obtained from a female donor with papillary thyroid cancer or a benign thyroid nodule (not recorded which). Some clones in this sample may be carry-over from other donors' samples. The material sequenced was tumor tissue. The rearrangement links TRBV7-6 to TRBJ2-1; 8 nucleotides match TRBD2. CDR3 amino acids: CASSLKVKREYNEQFF. The DNA of the CDR3 is TGTGCCAGCAGCTTAAAAGTTAAGCGGGAGTACAATGAGCAGTTCTTC.